One sample yielded the 7 T cell receptor beta chains listed below, sequenced in a study of T cell repertoires in cytomegalovirus infection (dated by TCRdb to between 2017 and 2020). Sequencing was carried out with an Illumina HiSeq 1500. In-frame beta chains were kept once TCRdb had trimmed the public reads at Q25 with fastp and called clones with MiXCR. Entries are consolidated by CDR3 protein sequence, retaining the most common genes and DNA. For this sample the table gives about 300,000 distinct CDR3 sequences, of which around 10% were detected only once. Jointly, the top ten make up approximately 2.4% of the sample. The sample consisted of PBMCs. The receptor source for this set is a human donor in good health (CMV status not recorded). Some clones in this sample may be carry-over from other donors' samples.

This clonotype showed up many times. This rearrangement joins TRBV6-2 or TRBV6-3 to TRBJ2-3; D is ambiguous. CDR1 is MNHEY and CDR2 is SVGEGT in the germline V gene. V lost 4 bases to trimming and J lost 7 bases, with 9 bases between them. The CDR3 length is 12 residues. The CDR3 nucleotides read TGTGCCAGCAGTTCCTCGGCGAATACGCAGTATTTT. Amino acid sequence: CASSSSANTQYF.

This clonotype came up many times. This rearrangement joins TRBV2 to TRBJ2-5; D uncertain. The CDR3 covers 11 residues. Germline V gene sequence: CDR1 SNHLY, CDR2 FYNNEI. V lost 3 bases and J 5 bases, leaving 4 bases between the germline ends. The CDR3 nucleotides read TGTGCCAGCAGTGATTGGGAGACCCAGTACTTC. The encoded protein is CASSDWETQYF.

This clonotype showed up just a few times. The genes are TRBV6-2 or TRBV6-3 and TRBJ2-2, with TRBD1 matching 8 bases. Trimming removed 4 bases from V and 5 bases from J; junction bases left unmatched: 6. The germline V gene encodes CDR1 MNHEY and CDR2 SVGEGT. This CDR3 comprises 15 residues. The CDR3 DNA is TGTGCCAGCAGTTGGCAGGGGGCAAGGACCGGGGAGCTGTTTTTT. This encodes CASSWQGARTGELFF.

This clonotype was detected ten times or more. DNA for the CDR3: TGTGCCAGCAGTCCGGCGAACACTGAAGCTTTCTTT. Its protein product is CASSPANTEAFF. The chain combines TRBV7-9 with TRBJ1-1; no clear D gene. Per germline, CDR1 SEHNR and CDR2 FQNEAQ (reference sequence). The CDR3 loop spans 12 amino acids. With 6 bases removed from V and 1 base from J, the gap between germline ends came to 6 bases.

This clonotype showed up many times. The chain uses TRBV27 and TRBJ2-2, with 8 bases lining up with TRBD2. Germline V gene lookup returns CDR1 MNHEY and CDR2 SMNVEV (reference sequence). Trimming at V came to 2 bases and at J to 0 bases, leaving 5 bases not matched to a gene. CDR3 length equals 17 residues. CDR3 region: CASSLEAGVANTGELFF. CDR3 coding DNA: TGTGCCAGCAGTTTAGAAGCGGGGGTCGCGAACACCGGGGAGCTGTTTTTT.

This clonotype has just a few counts. This chain uses TRBV6-1 with TRBJ1-4; D remains unclear. Trimming shortened V by 6 bases and J by 8 bases, and 19 bases separated the two germline ends. This CDR3 contains 15 residues. Germline V lookup: CDR1 MNHNS, CDR2 SASEGT. CDR3 loop: CASSHDFPSWEKLFF. The CDR3 DNA reads as TGTGCCAGCAGCCACGACTTCCCAAGCTGGGAAAAACTGTTTTTT.

The chain has TRBV7-8 and TRBJ1-3; TRBD1 matches 9 bases. There are 15 residues in the CDR3. Germline V gene lookup returns CDR1 SGHVS and CDR2 FQNEAQ. The trim removed 5 bases at V and 4 bases at J, leaving 6 bases unmatched. The CDR3 coding sequence is TGTGCCAGCAGCCAACAGGGGGCCTTAGGAAACACCATATATTTT. Amino acids: CASSQQGALGNTIYF.